The source of this TCR beta chain is a study of shared clonotypes between healthy human individuals (TCRdb year 2020). Regarding the research as a whole: Two women and three men aged 18 to 49 years were included in the cohort. For each donor, three plates each were used for CD4 naive and CD4 memory, two plates were used for CD8 naive, and one plate was used for CD8 memory. The study deeply sequenced blood TCR repertoires of about five healthy adults to estimate repertoire size and the extent of clonotype sharing between individuals. To increase sequencing depth and limit assay-specific biases, different laboratories used diverse techniques to prepare libraries and sequence TCR repertoires. Per donor, leukapheresis produced somewhere between about 0.94 and 9.5 billion PBMCs.

V is pruned by 3 bases and J by 0 bases, leaving 5 bases of the junction without a gene match. CDR1 is given as MNHNS and CDR2 as SASEGT, both from the germline V gene. The CDR3 runs 15 amino acids, cysteine and phenylalanine included. Just CDR3 DNA is preserved here, 45 bases in frame from base 1. Using the deep immunoSEQ assay, TCR CDR3 regions were amplified from genomic DNA by multiplex PCR. Extracted genomic DNA from each cell subset was spread evenly across all wells of several immunoSEQ 96-well plates, with each plate serving as a replicate. For sorted subsets, each replicate PCR was loaded with about 0.2 ug genomic DNA, equivalent to 25,000 to 35,000 T cell genomes. Purified libraries were quantified with a Qubit 3.0 fluorometer, sized on a Bioanalyzer 2100, and re-quantified with the KAPA Library Quantification kit. Every immunoSEQ 96-well plate was sequenced on a separate single-read 150-cycle Illumina NextSeq 550 flow cell. Regarding the original processing steps: The immunoSEQ output contained only junctional sequences without quality scores, so filtering could not match that applied to full-length reads. To assign V/J genes and CDR3, sequences were annotated using PyIR, a Python wrapper for IgBLAST v1.9, with IMGT germline references. Reads were filtered out if the reads had weak V/J assignments (E-value above 1e-6), no CDR3, stop codons, out-of-frame junctions, or ambiguous translated residues. V3J clonotypes were defined as sequences sharing an identical inferred V gene, J gene, and CDR3 amino acid sequence. Percentage overlap between repertoires was calculated by dividing the number of shared unique clonotypes by the size of the smaller repertoire. Three approaches were used to assess repertoire richness: RTK rarefaction, the Chao1 estimator, and Recon v2.1 estimates of unobserved clonotypes. Generation probabilities were computed with OLGA for all TCRbeta clonotypes obtained by the gDNA method from a handful of donors. TCRdb took over this immuneACCESS table, retaining in-frame rearrangements with V and J assigned. Such tables are incomplete; in checked studies, under half of the missing clones stem from an unresolved V gene, and the remainder is unexplained. V and J calls and clone size come straight from that table; D and trimming were deduced from the DNA. This sample gives about 2 million clones in total; 95% of them show up just once. The ten biggest clones cover under 0.15% of the sample.

Healthy HIV-negative adults with no recently reported acute infections or vaccinations were included as donors. Every donor was a Caucasian adult living in Nashville, Tennessee, USA. Magnetic negative selection was used to enrich CD4+ T cells, after which naive cells were positively selected on CD45RA and the negative fraction became the memory subset. Blood was obtained by leukapheresis, after which PBMCs were separated by Ficoll-Histopaque density gradient centrifugation and cryopreserved in liquid nitrogen vapor phase. Analytical flow cytometry was used to check the purity and quantity of every magnetically sorted T cell population. From each sorted fraction, genomic DNA was isolated and quantified by UV absorbance on a Nanodrop 2000c. Note on this clone: Its specific antigen is unknown. Base qualities are not recorded, but no much larger clone differs from it by a single base.

Findings and caveats that apply to the study as a whole: Clonotypes shared by all four sorted-subset donors showed higher generation probabilities than non-shared clonotypes. The small number of donors limited the genetic and exposure-history diversity represented. Naive subsets generally had larger estimated clonotype richness than memory subsets. Sampling was restricted to blood, and TCR repertoires in tissues likely differ from the TCR repertoires found in blood. Pairwise subsampling led to the expectation that sequencing depth would affect the degree of clonotype sharing among donors. Sharing across several donors was observed for approximately 5% of naive CD4, under 4% of naive CD8, roughly 2.3% of memory CD4, and about 0.4% of memory CD8 clonotypes. Even with the large sequencing depth, rarefaction of the sorted-subset datasets indicated that sequencing was incomplete.

The TCR sequence derives from a man aged 18 to 35 in good health. The source material was naive CD4+ T cells sorted from blood. The sample's cell subset or site, from its label and the paper: CD45RA+ positively selected. The chain is made from TRBV6-1 and TRBJ2-7; TRBD2 agrees with 7 junctional bases. The CDR3 here reads CASSDGGISSYEQYF. The DNA is as follows: TGTGCCAGCAGTGACGGGGGGATTAGCTCCTACGAGCAGTACTTC.